A single T cell receptor beta chain is shown here with its context. Its recognized antigen is unknown. Its ends do not fully match the called genes, so a read error is possible. The method behind the library was the immunoSEQ multiplex PCR assay. The table comes from immuneACCESS by way of TCRdb, which keeps in-frame sequences with V and J called. Part of the clones is missing from these tables; in studies checked, under half for an unresolved V gene and the rest for unknown reasons. The sample table contains roughly 100,000 clones; only one count was recorded for approximately 90% of them. The leading ten clones occupy 0.75% to 0.95% of the sample. This sample stems from a study of T cell changes during pregnancy in multiple sclerosis (dated by TCRdb to the late 2010s). Regarding the study in general: Changes in the T cell repertoire over the course of pregnancy were examined in this study in women with multiple sclerosis.

The TCR sequence derives from a female donor with multiple sclerosis, enrolled in a pregnancy study. The sample here was peripheral blood, taken after pregnancy.

The nucleotides are TGTGCCAGCAGTTTATTGGCAGGGGAAGGGTTGAAAACTGAAGCTTTCTTT. This encodes CASSLLAGEGLKTEAFF. The V and J segments used are TRBV28 and TRBJ1-1; the D gene is possibly TRBD1, with 6 bases matching. CDR1 and CDR2 are drawn from the germline V gene: MDHEN, SYDVKM. The CDR3 starts with the cysteine, ends with the phenylalanine, and has 17 residues. The retained sequence is limited to the CDR3, 51 bases, with the frame set at the first base.